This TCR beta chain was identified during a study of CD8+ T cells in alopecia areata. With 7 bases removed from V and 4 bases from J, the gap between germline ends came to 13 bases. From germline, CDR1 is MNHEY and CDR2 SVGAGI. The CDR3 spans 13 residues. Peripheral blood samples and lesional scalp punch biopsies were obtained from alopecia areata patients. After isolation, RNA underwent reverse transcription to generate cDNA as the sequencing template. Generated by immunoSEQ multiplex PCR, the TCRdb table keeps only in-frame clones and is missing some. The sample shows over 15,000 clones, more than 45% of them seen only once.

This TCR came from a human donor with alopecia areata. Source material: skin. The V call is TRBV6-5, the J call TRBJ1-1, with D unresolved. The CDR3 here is CASNHPGGTEAFF. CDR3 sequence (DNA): TGTGCCAGCAACCACCCGGGTGGCACTGAAGCTTTCTTT.